This entry features one T cell receptor (beta chain) sequence. Its matching antigen is unknown. This sample was included in a study of shared clonotypes between healthy human individuals. Regarding the study as a whole: Few donors limited the genetic and exposure-history diversity represented. Relative to their counterparts shared across all four donors, non-shared clonotypes exhibited diminished generation probabilities.

The CDR3 is 12 residues long. Germline assignment: CDR1 SGHTA and CDR2 FQGNSA. Trimming cost V 5 bases and J 3 bases, with 8 bases left between them. TCRdb's table, derived via immunoSEQ multiplex PCR, lists solely in-frame clones and lacks some. The sample consists of over a million clones, roughly 97% of them appearing once. The sequence was obtained from a man aged 25-45 years in good health. The sequenced material came from naive CD4+ T cells sorted from blood. Subset noted: CD45RA+ positively selected. The rearrangement links TRBV7-2 to TRBJ2-7; the D is unclear. CDR3 residues: CASSNPGYEQYF. CDR3 nucleotides: TGTGCCAGCAGCAACCCTGGCTACGAGCAGTACTTC. The full variable domain, in which reference TRBV7-2 and TRBJ2-7 provide the parts outside the CDR3, is GAGVSQSPSNKVTEKGKDVELRCDPISGHTALYWYRQSLGQGLEFLIYFQGNSAPDKSGLPSDRFSAERTGGSVSTLTIQRTQQEDSAVYLCASSNPGYEQYFGPGTRLTVT.